The TCR beta chain under discussion was sequenced for a study of response to subunit inactivated influenza vaccine. MiXCR was run by TCRdb on the RT-PCR reads, yielding one entry per CDR3 protein. The data contain almost 600,000 distinct CDR3 sequences, approximately 14% of them singletons. This clonotype was seen ten or more times. This CDR3 is built from 14 residues. V lost 4 bases and J lost 7, with 14 bases in between. The material was PBMCs from blood, obtained about 11 days after vaccination. The chain employs TRBV12-3 or TRBV12-4 and TRBJ1-5; D is unclear. The receptor's source is a man between 50 and 59 years old who received an inactivated influenza vaccine. CDR3 protein: CASSSNIEGQPQHF. DNA of the CDR3: TGTGCCAGCAGTTCCAACATAGAAGGCCAGCCCCAGCATTTT.